Listed below are T cell receptor beta chains from one sample, sequenced in a study of blood T cell repertoires in COVID-19. This table comes from immunoSEQ multiplex PCR, and its TCRdb copy is limited to in-frame clones, with some not included. The repertoire holds approximately 250,000 clones, roughly 91% seen once, with approximately 2% in the top ten. The specimen was PBMCs or T cells enriched from blood (not recorded which). The receptor set was obtained from a woman aged 55-70 years in a cohort exposed to, infected with or recovered from COVID-19 (not recorded which). The CDR3 runs from the conserved cysteine through the conserved F or W. A D gene is named only where the DNA matches it firmly. Not every row has a clone size; where given, it reads once, few, many or a size class.

>TRBD1|NA|TRBJ2-7|TRBV19
CASRGTGTLEEQYF
TGTGCCAGTAGGGGGACAGGGACATTGGAGGAGCAGTACTTC
>NA|NA|TRBJ2-2|TRBV3-1/TRBV3-2
CASSVRRVNTGELFF
TGTGCCAGCAGTGTTAGGCGGGTGAACACCGGGGAGCTGTTTTTT
>TRBD2|NA|TRBJ2-1|TRBV9
CASSVQGTSGNEQFF
TGTGCCAGCAGCGTACAGGGAACTAGCGGGAATGAGCAGTTCTTC
>NA|NA|TRBJ2-7|TRBV27
CASSVSGTYEQYF
TGTGCCAGCAGTGTTAGCGGAACCTACGAGCAGTACTTC
>TRBD1|once|TRBJ2-7|TRBV2
CASSGGQGYEQYF
TGTGCCAGCAGTGGGGGACAGGGCTACGAGCAGTACTTC
>TRBD2|NA|TRBJ2-1|TRBV7-2
CASRAGHSSYNEQFF
TGTGCCAGCCGAGCGGGGCATAGCTCCTACAATGAGCAGTTCTTC
>TRBD1|NA|TRBJ1-2|TRBV27
CASSLSLGTGNYGYTF
TGTGCCAGCAGTTTATCCCTCGGGACAGGGAACTATGGCTACACCTTC
>TRBD2|NA|TRBJ2-3|TRBV7-9
CASSPGLAGLTDTQYF
TGTGCCAGCAGCCCCGGACTAGCGGGTCTAACAGATACGCAGTATTTT
>TRBD1|NA|TRBJ2-7|TRBV28
CASISTGTGTYEQYF
TGTGCCAGCATCTCCACCGGGACAGGTACCTACGAGCAGTACTTC
>TRBD2|once|TRBJ2-1|TRBV7-6
CASSISGRGGYNEQFF
TGTGCCAGCAGCATCAGCGGGAGGGGGGGGTACAATGAGCAGTTCTTC
>NA|NA|TRBJ2-3|TRBV5-1
CASSLYPIGRTSTDTQYF
TGCGCCAGCAGCTTGTACCCCATTGGCAGGACTAGCACAGATACGCAGTATTTT
>NA|NA|TRBJ2-2|TRBV5-4
CASSSGQGRAGELFF
TGTGCCAGCAGCTCCGGGCAGGGGAGGGCCGGGGAGCTGTTTTTT
>TRBD1|NA|TRBJ1-5|TRBV5-1
CASSQGQGPNQPQHF
TGCGCCAGCAGCCAGGGACAGGGCCCCAATCAGCCCCAGCATTTT
>TRBD2|NA|TRBJ2-1|TRBV28
CASSGTSGKDEQFF
TGTGCCAGCAGTGGGACTAGCGGGAAAGATGAGCAGTTCTTC
>NA|NA|TRBJ1-2|TRBV28
CASSLGGEYYGYTF
TGTGCCAGCAGTTTGGGCGGGGAATACTATGGCTACACCTTC
>NA|NA|TRBJ2-5|TRBV7-9
CASSPRLELWQETQYF
TGTGCCAGCAGCCCCAGACTAGAGCTCTGGCAAGAGACCCAGTACTTC
>TRBD2|once|TRBJ2-1|TRBV19
CASSHRVGGRGVNEQFF
TGTGCCAGTAGTCACCGGGTTGGCGGGAGAGGAGTCAATGAGCAGTTCTTC
>NA|NA|TRBJ1-6|TRBV28
CASSLSGGSSPLHF
TGTGCCAGCAGTTTATCGGGGGGAAGCTCACCCCTCCACTTT
>TRBD2|NA|TRBJ2-2|TRBV30
CAWSVRLAGGELFF
TGTGCCTGGAGTGTACGACTAGCGGGCGGGGAGCTGTTTTTT
>NA|NA|TRBJ1-4|TRBV10-2
CASSDGVGGRGEKLFF
TGCGCCAGCAGTGATGGGGTCGGAGGGAGAGGTGAAAAACTGTTTTTT
>NA|NA|TRBJ1-2|TRBV21-1
CASSKGVRGRCGYTF
TGTGCCAGCAGCAAAGGGGTAAGGGGTAGGTGTGGCTACACCTTC
>NA|NA|TRBJ1-2|TRBV28
CASSTHSPPGGYGYTF
TGTGCCAGCAGTACCCACTCCCCCCCTGGAGGCTATGGCTACACCTTC
>NA|NA|TRBJ2-1|TRBV29-1
CSVAPLRYNEQFF
TGCAGCGTTGCCCCCCTGAGATACAATGAGCAGTTCTTC
>NA|NA|TRBJ1-5|TRBV5-5
CASSRPTGRNSNQPQHF
TGTGCCAGCAGCCGTCCTACAGGGAGAAATAGCAATCAGCCCCAGCATTTT
>NA|NA|TRBJ1-2|TRBV28
CASSLAIQGKHGYTF
TGTGCCAGCAGTTTGGCCATACAGGGAAAGCATGGCTACACCTTC
>NA|NA|TRBJ2-6|TRBV5-6
CASSLPRGSGANVLTF
TGTGCCAGCAGCTTGCCGCGCGGCTCTGGGGCCAACGTCCTGACTTTC
>NA|NA|TRBJ1-2|TRBV28
CASSFQASNYGYTF
TGTGCCAGCAGTTTTCAGGCGTCTAACTATGGCTACACCTTC
>NA|NA|TRBJ1-4|TRBV11-2
CASSLGRGGARATNEKLFF
TGTGCCAGCAGCTTAGGAAGGGGAGGGGCCCGGGCAACTAATGAAAAACTGTTTTTT
>TRBD1|once|TRBJ1-6|TRBV6-2/TRBV6-3
CASSFDRGFSPLHF
TGTGCCAGCAGTTTTGACAGGGGATTTTCACCCCTCCACTTT
>TRBD2|once|TRBJ2-1|TRBV9
CASSFKREPPYNEQFF
TGTGCCAGCAGCTTTAAGCGGGAGCCCCCCTACAATGAGCAGTTCTTC
>TRBD2|NA|TRBJ2-7|TRBV20-1
CSATDDKLAREQYF
TGCAGTGCTACTGATGACAAACTAGCGCGCGAGCAGTACTTC
>NA|NA|TRBJ1-4|TRBV18
CASSPGSGGNEKLFF
TGTGCCAGCTCACCGGGCTCGGGAGGGAATGAAAAACTGTTTTTT
>NA|once|TRBJ2-7|TRBV27
CASSLWEGGRSYEQYF
TGTGCCAGCAGTTTATGGGAGGGGGGCCGCTCCTACGAGCAGTACTTC
>TRBD2|few|TRBJ2-2|TRBV7-6
CASSLVPAGGNGELFF
TGTGCCAGCAGCTTAGTTCCAGCGGGAGGGAACGGGGAGCTGTTTTTT
>NA|NA|TRBJ2-1|TRBV5-1
CASSLGGSGNEQFF
TGCGCCAGCAGCTTGGGTGGTAGTGGCAATGAGCAGTTCTTC
>NA|NA|TRBJ2-7|TRBV7-8
CASSLPDSSYEQYF
TGTGCCAGCAGCTTACCCGACAGCTCCTACGAGCAGTACTTC
>TRBD1|NA|TRBJ1-1|TRBV29-1
CSVVDRGGMNTEAFF
TGCAGCGTTGTGGACAGGGGGGGAATGAACACTGAAGCTTTCTTT
>TRBD1|once|TRBJ1-1|TRBV5-5
CASSLYPDRQRDTEAFF
TGTGCCAGCAGCTTGTACCCGGACAGGCAGAGGGACACTGAAGCTTTCTTT
>NA|NA|TRBJ1-2|TRBV10-3
CAISESQVTNYGYTF
TGTGCCATCAGTGAGTCGCAGGTGACTAACTATGGCTACACCTTC
>TRBD1|NA|TRBJ1-5|TRBV6-2/TRBV6-3
CASSYWGTGGAQPQHF
TGTGCCAGCAGTTACTGGGGAACAGGGGGAGCTCAGCCCCAGCATTTT
>NA|NA|TRBJ1-2|TRBV28
CASSFPRATFNYGYTF
TGTGCCAGCAGTTTCCCGCGGGCGACTTTTAACTATGGCTACACCTTC
>TRBD1|NA|TRBJ1-6|TRBV6-1
CASSEASGGNSPLHF
TGTGCCAGCAGTGAAGCGTCAGGGGGAAATTCACCCCTCCACTTT
>NA|once|TRBJ2-2|TRBV5-1
CASSLTANTGELFF
TGCGCCAGCAGCTTGACTGCGAACACCGGGGAGCTGTTTTTT
>NA|NA|TRBJ2-3|TRBV7-8
CASSLGRGSSTDTQYF
TGTGCCAGCAGCTTAGGACGCGGATCTAGCACAGATACGCAGTATTTT
>TRBD1|NA|TRBJ2-7|TRBV28
CASISGTGGYEQYF
TGTGCCAGCATCTCCGGGACAGGGGGTTACGAGCAGTACTTC
>NA|once|TRBJ2-1|TRBV28
CASMSRGSYNEQFF
TGTGCCAGCATGTCTCGGGGTTCCTACAATGAGCAGTTCTTC
>TRBD1|NA|TRBJ2-7|TRBV20-1
CSASSGTALYYEQYF
TGCAGTGCTAGTTCCGGGACAGCCCTTTACTACGAGCAGTACTTC
>NA|few|TRBJ1-3|TRBV9
CASSVDSLTSGNTIYF
TGTGCCAGCAGCGTAGACAGCCTAACCTCTGGAAACACCATATATTTT
>TRBD1|NA|TRBJ1-2|TRBV3-1/TRBV3-2
CASSLTGAPGGYTF
TGTGCCAGCAGCCTTACAGGGGCGCCTGGAGGCTACACCTTC
>TRBD1|NA|TRBJ1-1|TRBV27
CASSLYDRGRGNTEAFF
TGTGCCAGCAGTTTATACGACAGGGGGCGCGGGAACACTGAAGCTTTCTTT
>NA|NA|TRBJ1-2|TRBV6-2/TRBV6-3
CASSYSRGYGYTF
TGTGCCAGCAGTTACTCGCGAGGTTATGGCTACACCTTC
>TRBD1|NA|TRBJ2-5|TRBV7-2
CASSLGQGETQYF
TGTGCCAGCAGCCTAGGACAGGGGGAGACCCAGTACTTC
>TRBD1|NA|TRBJ1-2|TRBV19
CASSPGTGGNYGYTF
TGTGCCAGTAGTCCCGGGACAGGGGGGAACTATGGCTACACCTTC
>NA|once|TRBJ2-7|TRBV5-1
CASSPAVPPYEQYF
TGCGCCAGCAGCCCCGCGGTTCCTCCCTACGAGCAGTACTTC
>NA|NA|TRBJ1-6|TRBV28
CASRITGDYNSPLHF
TGTGCCAGCAGGATCACAGGCGACTATAATTCACCCCTCCACTTT
>NA|NA|TRBJ2-1|TRBV2
CASSPGGYNEQFF
TGTGCCAGCAGCCCAGGGGGGTACAATGAGCAGTTCTTC